This T cell receptor beta chain is from a study of read filtering for tumor transcriptome and immune sequencing. About the research overall: RNA-seq yielded only about 75 to 1,400 TCR reads, IR-seq about 4.05 to 11 million. Broader study findings: Single-read clonotypes: 80% to 90% of IR-seq clonotypes (around 3.6% of reads), 60% to 75% of RNA-seq clonotypes (44.6% of reads). The CD138-negative fraction was mixed bone marrow immune cells, not pure T cells. Dropping single-read clonotypes raised IR-seq and RNA-seq shared-clonotype correlation.

From 300 to 400 ng of RNA, a library with molecular barcoded alpha/delta and beta/gamma adaptors was made. In TCRdb, the reads were re-called with MiXCR into one record per CDR3 protein. The table shows some 62,000 distinct CDR3 sequences, with 14% occurring only once. This CDR3 is built from 14 residues. Looked up from germline, CDR1 is SQVTM and CDR2 is ANQGSEA. V trimming: 8 bases; J trimming: 9 bases; junction bases outside the gene matches: 15. This clonotype showed up many times. Its cognate antigen is unknown. Specimen: a population of CD138-negative cells sorted from bone marrow. V usage is TRBV29-1 and J usage is TRBJ2-1; 8 bases are shared with TRBD1. The origin of this receptor is a donor aged 40 or over with multiple myeloma. The CDR3 sequence is CSLRRQGAVGEQFF. The CDR3 nucleotides read TGCAGCCTCAGAAGGCAGGGGGCGGTAGGTGAGCAGTTCTTC.